The clone carrying this T cell receptor beta chain was observed a handful of times. The antigen remains undetermined. The junction and the germline gene differ at one end; a read error may be behind it. This specimen belongs to a study of post-analysis software for immune sequencing data. Overall study results and limits: In multiple sclerosis, normalized Chao1 diversity was significantly below that of controls. Same-batch preparations were strongly co-clustered by F measure. Roughly five TRBV segments appeared more often in patients than in controls, and TRBV5-6, TRBV5-1 and TRBV20-1 were among these.

Unique-molecular-identifier-tagged TCR beta cDNA libraries were used. Using its own MiXCR run on the PCR reads, TCRdb lists one record per CDR3 protein. This table holds 700,000 to 800,000 distinct CDR3 sequences, less than 35% found once. This CDR3 has 15 amino acids. CDR1 and CDR2 (germline): SGDLS, YYNGEE. The source material was blood. V usage is TRBV9 and J usage is TRBJ1-2; D gene ambiguous. The sequence came from a girl aged 5-17 years with multiple sclerosis. The CDR3 DNA is TGTACCAGCAGCGTAAACGGGTACCCCAACTATGGCTACACCTTC. As protein: CTSSVNGYPNYGYTF.